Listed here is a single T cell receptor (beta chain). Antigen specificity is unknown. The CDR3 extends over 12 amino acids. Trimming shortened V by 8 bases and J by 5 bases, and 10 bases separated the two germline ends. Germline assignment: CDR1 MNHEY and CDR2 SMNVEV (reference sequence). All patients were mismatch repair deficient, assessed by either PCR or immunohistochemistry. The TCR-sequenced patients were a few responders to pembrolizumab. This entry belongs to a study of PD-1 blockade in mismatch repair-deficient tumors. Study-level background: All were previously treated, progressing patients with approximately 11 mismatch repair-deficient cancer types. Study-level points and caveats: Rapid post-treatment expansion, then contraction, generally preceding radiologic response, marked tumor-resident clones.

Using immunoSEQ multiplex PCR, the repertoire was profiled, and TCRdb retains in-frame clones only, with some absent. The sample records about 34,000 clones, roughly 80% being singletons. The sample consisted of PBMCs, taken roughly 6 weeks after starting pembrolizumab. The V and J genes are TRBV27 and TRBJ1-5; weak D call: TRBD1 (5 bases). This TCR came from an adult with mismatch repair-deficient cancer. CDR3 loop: CASGEGDQPQHF. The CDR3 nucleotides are TGTGCCAGCGGCGAAGGGGATCAGCCCCAGCATTTT.